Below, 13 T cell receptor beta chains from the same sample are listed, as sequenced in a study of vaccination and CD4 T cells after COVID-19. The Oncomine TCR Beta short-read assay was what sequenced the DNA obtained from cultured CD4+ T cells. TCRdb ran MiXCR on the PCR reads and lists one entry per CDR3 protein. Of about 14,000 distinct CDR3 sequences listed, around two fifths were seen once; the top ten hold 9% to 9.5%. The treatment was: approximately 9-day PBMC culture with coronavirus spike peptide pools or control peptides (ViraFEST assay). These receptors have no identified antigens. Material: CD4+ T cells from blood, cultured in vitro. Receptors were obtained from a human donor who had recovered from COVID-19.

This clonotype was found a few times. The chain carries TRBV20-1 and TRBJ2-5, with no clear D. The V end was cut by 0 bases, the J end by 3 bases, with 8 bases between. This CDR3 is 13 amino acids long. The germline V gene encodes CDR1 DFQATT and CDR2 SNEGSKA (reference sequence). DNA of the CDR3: TGCAGTGCTAGAGATCAACGTAAAGAGACCCAGTACTTC. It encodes CSARDQRKETQYF.

CDR3 in DNA: TGTGCCAGTACCCCCAGGGGGCGCGGAGGTACAAGACCTAGTGGCTACACCTTC. This encodes CASTPRGRGGTRPSGYTF. The chain couples TRBV19 to TRBJ1-2; TRBD1 matches at 8 bases. CDR3 length: 18 residues. J lost 7 bases, V lost 7 bases, and 23 bases had no gene match. Germline values: CDR1 LNHDA, CDR2 SQIVND (reference sequence).

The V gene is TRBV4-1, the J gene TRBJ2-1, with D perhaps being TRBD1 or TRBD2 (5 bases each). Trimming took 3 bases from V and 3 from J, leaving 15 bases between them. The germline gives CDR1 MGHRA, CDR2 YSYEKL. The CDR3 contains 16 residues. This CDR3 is CASSQRLRGNYNEQFF. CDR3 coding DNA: TGCGCCAGCAGCCAGCGCCTTCGGGGCAACTACAATGAGCAGTTCTTC.

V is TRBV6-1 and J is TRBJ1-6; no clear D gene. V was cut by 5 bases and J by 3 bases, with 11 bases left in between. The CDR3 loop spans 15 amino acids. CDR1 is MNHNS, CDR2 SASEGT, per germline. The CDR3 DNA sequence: TGTGCCAGCAGTCTGATACGGCTCTATAATTCACCCCTCCACTTT. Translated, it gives CASSLIRLYNSPLHF.

The CDR3 region has the DNA TGTGCCAGCAGCCCCGGGGACAGATCTTCACCCCTCCACTTT. Translation: CASSPGDRSSPLHF. The chain has TRBV11-2 and TRBJ1-6; 7 nucleotides line up with TRBD1. The CDR3 sequence is 14 residues long. V was pared by 5 bases and J by 9 bases, with 7 bases of the junction left unmatched. Germline-derived CDR1 and CDR2 are SGHAT and FQNNGV.

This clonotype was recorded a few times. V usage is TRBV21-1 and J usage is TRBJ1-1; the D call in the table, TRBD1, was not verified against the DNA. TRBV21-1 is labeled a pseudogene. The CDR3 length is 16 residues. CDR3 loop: CASSTRPQVLNAEAFF. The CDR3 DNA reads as TGTGCCAGCAGCACACGTCCACAGGTCCTAAACGCTGAAGCTTTCTTT.

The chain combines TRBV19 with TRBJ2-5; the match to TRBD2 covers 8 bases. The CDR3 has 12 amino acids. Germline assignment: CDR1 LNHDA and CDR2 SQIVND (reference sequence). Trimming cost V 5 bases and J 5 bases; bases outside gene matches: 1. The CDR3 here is CASSSGGETQYF. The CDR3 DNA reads TGTGCCAGTAGTTCGGGGGGGGAGACCCAGTACTTC.

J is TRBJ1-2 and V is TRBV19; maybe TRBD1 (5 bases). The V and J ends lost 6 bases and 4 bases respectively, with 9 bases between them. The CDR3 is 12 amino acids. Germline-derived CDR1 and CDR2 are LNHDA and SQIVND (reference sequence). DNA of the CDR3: TGTGCCAGTAGGGGGACCTCCTATGGCTACACCTTC. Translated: CASRGTSYGYTF.

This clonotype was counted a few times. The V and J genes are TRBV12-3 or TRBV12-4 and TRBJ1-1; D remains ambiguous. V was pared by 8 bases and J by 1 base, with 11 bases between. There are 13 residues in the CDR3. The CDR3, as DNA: TGTGCCAGCGGTATGGGCCCGAACACTGAAGCTTTCTTT. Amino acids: CASGMGPNTEAFF.

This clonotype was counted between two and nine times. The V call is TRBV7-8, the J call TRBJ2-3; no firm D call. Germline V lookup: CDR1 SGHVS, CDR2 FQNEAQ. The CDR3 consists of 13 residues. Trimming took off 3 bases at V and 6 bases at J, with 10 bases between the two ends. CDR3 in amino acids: CASSLNLRDTQYF. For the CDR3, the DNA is TGTGCCAGCAGCTTGAACCTAAGGGATACGCAGTATTTT.

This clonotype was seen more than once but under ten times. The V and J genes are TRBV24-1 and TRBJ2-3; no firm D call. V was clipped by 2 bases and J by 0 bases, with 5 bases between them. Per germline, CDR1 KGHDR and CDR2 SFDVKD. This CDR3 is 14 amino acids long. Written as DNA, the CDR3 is TGTGCCACCAGTGATTCCACTAGCACAGATACGCAGTATTTT. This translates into CATSDSTSTDTQYF.

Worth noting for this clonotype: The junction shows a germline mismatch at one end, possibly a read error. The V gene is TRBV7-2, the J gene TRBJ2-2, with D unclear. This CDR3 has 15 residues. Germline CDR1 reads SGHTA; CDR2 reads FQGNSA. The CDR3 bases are TGTGCCAACAGCTTAGGGTCAGGGAACACCGGGGAGCTGTTTTTT. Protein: CANSLGSGNTGELFF.

The CDR3 DNA reads as TGTGCCAGCAGCGTAGCTTCAACAGGGCTGAACACTGAAGCTTTCTTT. Translation gives CASSVASTGLNTEAFF. The V gene is TRBV9, the J gene TRBJ1-1, with a weak D call TRBD1 (6 bases). The germline gives CDR1 SGDLS, CDR2 YYNGEE. Between the trimmed V and J ends, which lost 0 bases and 0 bases, there was a span of 12 bases. The CDR3 consists of 16 residues.